This is a list of T cell receptor beta chains from one sample in a study of blood T cell repertoires in COVID-19. Some clones are missing from TCRdb's copy, which holds only in-frame ones; the method was immunoSEQ multiplex PCR. The sample includes 140,000 to 150,000 clones, 88% of them seen just once. The sequenced material came from peripheral blood. The receptors shown here come from a woman aged 45 to 65 with acute or convalescent COVID-19. CDR3s include the opening cysteine and the closing phenylalanine or tryptophan. A D gene is named only where the DNA matches it firmly. Size tells how often a clone was seen (once, few, many) or the class of an expanded clone, and some rows leave it out.

d_call	v_call	j_call	clone_size	cdr3_nt	cdr3_aa
TRBD1	TRBV11-1	TRBJ1-2	.	TGTGCCAGCAGCTTATTGACAGGGTATGGTGGCTACACCTTC	CASSLLTGYGGYTF
TRBD1	TRBV4-2	TRBJ2-7	.	TGTGCCAGCAGCCAAGTCGACAGGGGGCTCAACTACGAGCAGTACTTC	CASSQVDRGLNYEQYF
TRBD1	TRBV6-5	TRBJ2-5	.	TGTGCCAGCAGGGGGACAGTTGAGACCCAGTACTTC	CASRGTVETQYF
TRBD2	TRBV2	TRBJ2-5	.	TGTGCCAGCAGGGGAATAGCGGGGGGTAGTTATTGGGAGACCCAGTACTTC	CASRGIAGGSYWETQYF
TRBD1	TRBV18	TRBJ1-1	.	TGTGCCAGCTCACCGGGACAGGTTAACACTGAAGCTTTCTTT	CASSPGQVNTEAFF
TRBD1	TRBV5-4	TRBJ2-7	once	TGTGCCAGCAGCTCGGACAGGGGGCCAACCTACGAGCAGTACTTC	CASSSDRGPTYEQYF
TRBD2	TRBV7-8	TRBJ2-4	.	TGTGCCAGCAGCTTTAGAATAGCGGGAGCCAAAAACATTCAGTACTTC	CASSFRIAGAKNIQYF
TRBD2	TRBV4-2	TRBJ2-3	.	TGTGCCAGCAGCCAAGGGCTAGCGGGAGTATACACAGATACGCAGTATTTT	CASSQGLAGVYTDTQYF
TRBD1	TRBV7-2	TRBJ2-7	.	TGTGCCAGCAGCCACAGGGAGACAGGGACCGACGAGCAGTACTTC	CASSHRETGTDEQYF
TRBD2	TRBV5-1	TRBJ2-5	once	TGCGCCAGCAGCGGGACTAGCGGACAAGAGACCCAGTACTTC	CASSGTSGQETQYF
.	TRBV28	TRBJ1-4	few	TGTGCCAGCAGTTTAGGGGGGGCCCGTAATGAAAAACTGTTTTTT	CASSLGGARNEKLFF
TRBD2	TRBV14	TRBJ2-7	.	TGTGCCAGCAGCCATTCCTCTTTAGCGGGATTCAACGAGCAGTACTTC	CASSHSSLAGFNEQYF
TRBD1	TRBV5-4	TRBJ1-2	once	TGTGCCAGCAGCTTGACCGGGACAGGGAACTATGGCTACACCTTC	CASSLTGTGNYGYTF
TRBD1	TRBV3-1/TRBV3-2	TRBJ1-3	.	TGTGCCAGCAGCCAGGGGACAGGGAGCTCTGGAAACACCATATATTTT	CASSQGTGSSGNTIYF
TRBD2	TRBV3-1/TRBV3-2	TRBJ2-4	few	TGTGCCAGCAGCTCTTATAGCGGGAGGCGGAACATTCAGTACTTC	CASSSYSGRRNIQYF
TRBD2	TRBV10-1	TRBJ2-7	.	TGCGCCAGCAGTGAAACTAGCGGCCTGTACGAGCAGTACTTC	CASSETSGLYEQYF
.	TRBV21-1	TRBJ2-7	few	TGTGCCAGGACTAGCGGGAGGTACGAGCAGTACTTC	CARTSGRYEQYF
TRBD1	TRBV24-1	TRBJ1-1	.	TGTGCCACCAGTGACACAGGACAGGGGGTCACTGAAGCTTTCTTT	CATSDTGQGVTEAFF
.	TRBV6-4	TRBJ1-1	few	TGTGCCAGCAGGAGAATGACAGGCACTGAAGCTTTCTTT	CASRRMTGTEAFF
.	TRBV30	TRBJ1-4	.	TGTGCCTGGAGTGTGCAAGGGGGTGCTAATGAAAAACTGTTTTTT	CAWSVQGGANEKLFF
TRBD2	TRBV14	TRBJ2-1	.	TGTGCCAGCAGCCTTGGACTAGCGGGATACAATGAGCAGTTCTTC	CASSLGLAGYNEQFF
TRBD1	TRBV5-6	TRBJ2-7	.	TGTGCCAGCAGCTTGGAAGGGGACAGGAGCTCCTACGAGCAGTACTTC	CASSLEGDRSSYEQYF